The sequence of this T cell receptor (beta chain) was determined in a study of long-term antiretroviral therapy in people with HIV. General study results and limits: Among HIV repertoires, CDR3 length ranges were narrower than those of controls. Specimens of blood were obtained during about 2004 to 2018, possibly under older ART regimens.

Each specimen consisted of about 0.9-10 million cryopreserved PBMC prior to extraction of DNA. The immunoSEQ assay was v3.0, run at survey level. It was roughly 40,000-50,000 T-cell genomes per sample that sequencing targeted. Only in-frame clones appear in the TCRdb table, and some are missing; sequencing was by immunoSEQ multiplex PCR. The sample has 25,000 to 35,000 clones, 97% seen once. Per germline, CDR1 MGHRA and CDR2 YSYEKL. The CDR3 is 15 residues long. V lost 0 bases and J lost 3, with 11 bases in between. As regards this clone: Its antigen is not known.

The clonotype originates from a man aged 25 to 45 with HIV. The sample was unsorted PBMCs, taken 6.9 years after starting antiretroviral therapy. The genes are TRBV4-1 and TRBJ1-1, with D possibly matching TRBD1 (5 bases). This CDR3 reads CASSQDGGSYTEAFF. CDR3 DNA sequence: TGCGCCAGCAGCCAAGACGGGGGTTCGTACACTGAAGCTTTCTTT.